The next 17 T cell receptor beta chains were all read from a single sample in a study of blood T cell repertoires in COVID-19. Sequencing was performed with immunoSEQ multiplex PCR; in TCRdb, only in-frame clones are kept and a portion is missing. In the table there are about 18,000 clones, 87% of which are singletons. The source material was peripheral blood. Every receptor here comes from a man over 45 with active COVID-19.

This chain links TRBV24-1 with TRBJ2-7, with 12 bases aligning to TRBD1. V shed 9 bases, J shed 6 bases, and the junction held 5 bases outside the gene matches. This CDR3 is 13 amino acids long. The germline V gene has CDR1 KGHDR and CDR2 SFDVKD. In nucleotides, the CDR3 is TGTGCCACCGGGGGACAGGGGGCTAGCGAGCAGTACTTC. Amino acids: CATGGQGASEQYF.

The gene calls are TRBV25-1 and TRBJ2-1, with TRBD2 matching over 9 bases. Germline CDR1 MGHDK, CDR2 SYGVNS. This CDR3 region has 15 residues. Germline trimming cut 3 bases from V and 7 bases from J; bases unmatched to any gene: 7. For the CDR3, the DNA is TGTGCCAGCAGTGAGTCCAGCGGGGGGTATAATGAGCAGTTCTTC. This encodes CASSESSGGYNEQFF.

This sequence joins TRBV25-1 and TRBJ1-3; weak D call: TRBD1 (6 bases). CDR1 and CDR2 (germline): MGHDK, SYGVNS. V was cut by 5 bases and J by 1 base, with 12 bases left in between. This CDR3 has 15 residues. CDR3 in amino acids: CASSPGRGSGNTIYF. CDR3 DNA: TGTGCCAGCAGTCCCGGGAGGGGGTCTGGAAACACCATATATTTT. Filled out from reference TRBV25-1 and TRBJ1-3, the complete variable domain reads EADIYQTPRYLVIGTGKKITLECSQTMGHDKMYWYQQDPGMELHLIHYSYGVNSTEKGDLSSESTVSRIRTEHFPLTLESARPSHTSQYLCASSPGRGSGNTIYFGEGSWLTVV.

The chain employs TRBV7-2 and TRBJ2-7; D not resolved. This CDR3 has 12 amino acids. From germline, CDR1 is SGHTA and CDR2 FQGNSA. Between the trimmed V and J ends, which lost 5 bases and 6 bases, there was a span of 11 bases. The CDR3 DNA reads TGTGCCAGCAGCGTACCGCCGGGCGAGCAGTACTTC. Its protein product is CASSVPPGEQYF.

This sequence joins TRBV5-4 and TRBJ1-2; TRBD1 agrees at 7 bases. The CDR3 loop spans 15 amino acids. Trimming cost V 0 bases and J 4 bases; bases outside gene matches: 6. Germline CDR1 is SGHNT and CDR2 is YYREEE (reference sequence). CDR3 in DNA: TGTGCCAGCAGCTTGGTCGCCAGGGGGGTCTATGGCTACACCTTC. Its translation: CASSLVARGVYGYTF.

The chain uses TRBV6-2 or TRBV6-3 and TRBJ1-5; 8 nucleotides line up with TRBD1. There are 16 residues in the CDR3. V lost 6 bases and J lost 6; bases outside the gene matches: 13. Germline V gene sequence: CDR1 MNHEY, CDR2 SVGEGT. In nucleotides, the CDR3 is TGTGCCAGCAGCTCATCCCGGTCCAGGGGGCTTCAGCCCCAGCATTTT. Its protein is CASSSSRSRGLQPQHF.

This chain uses TRBV6-5 with TRBJ1-2; 10 nucleotides match TRBD1. The CDR3 totals 14 residues. Germline CDR1 reads MNHEY; CDR2 reads SVGAGI. Trimming removed 6 bases from V and 8 bases from J; junction bases left unmatched: 9. This chain's CDR3 is CASRRDRGFGGYTF. CDR3 DNA: TGTGCCAGCAGAAGGGACAGGGGCTTTGGGGGCTACACCTTC.

CDR3 in DNA: TGCGCCAGCAGCTCCGTTACAGTTGAGACCCAGTACTTC. Translated: CASSSVTVETQYF. The chain combines TRBV5-1 with TRBJ2-5; no definite D call. CDR1 and CDR2 (germline): SGHRS, YFSETQ. The CDR3 has 13 residues. Trimming stripped 3 bases from V and 5 bases from J, with 11 bases between.

J is TRBJ2-1 and V is TRBV27; 8 nucleotides line up with TRBD1. CDR1 is MNHEY, CDR2 SMNVEV, per germline (reference sequence). The CDR3 spans 17 residues. The trim removed 5 bases at V and 6 bases at J, leaving 15 bases unmatched. The CDR3: CASSLPQGQGWVNEQFF. CDR3 nucleotides: TGTGCCAGCAGTCTACCCCAAGGACAGGGTTGGGTCAATGAGCAGTTCTTC.

V and J are TRBV6-2 or TRBV6-3 and TRBJ1-5, with D possibly being TRBD1 (6 bases). Germline V gene sequence: CDR1 MNHEY, CDR2 SVGEGT. V shed 2 bases and J shed 8 bases, with 16 bases lying between them. The CDR3 loop spans 15 amino acids. This CDR3 reads CASSYGGGLIKPQHF. For the CDR3, the DNA is TGTGCCAGCAGTTACGGGGGCGGCCTAATCAAGCCCCAGCATTTT.

This clone appeared once. This chain connects TRBV3-1 (or the pseudogene TRBV3-2) to TRBJ2-3; D gene uncertain. Germline V CDR1 and CDR2: LGHDT, YNNKEL (reference sequence). This CDR3 is 14 amino acids long. V lost 1 base and J lost 0, with 5 bases in between. CDR3 loop: CASSQGLSTDTQYF. CDR3 in DNA: TGTGCCAGCAGCCAAGGACTCAGCACAGATACGCAGTATTTT.

The chain links TRBV28 to TRBJ2-3; TRBD2 aligns across 11 bases. J was trimmed by 0 bases and V by 5 bases; bases with no gene match: 7. Germline-derived CDR1 and CDR2 are MDHEN and SYDVKM. The CDR3 contains 17 residues. CDR3 loop: CASSPSTSGVSTDTQYF. Here the CDR3 DNA reads TGTGCCAGCAGTCCCTCGACTAGCGGGGTTAGCACAGATACGCAGTATTTT.

The genes are TRBV7-3 and TRBJ2-2; D is perhaps TRBD1 (5 bases). The V and J ends lost 7 bases and 0 bases respectively, with 9 bases between them. Germline CDR1 is SGHTA and CDR2 is FQGTGA. This CDR3 comprises 14 residues. The CDR3 DNA is TGTGCCAGCAACATGGGGCCGAACACCGGGGAGCTGTTTTTT. This encodes CASNMGPNTGELFF. The variable domain in full, with the rest retrieved from reference TRBV7-3 and TRBJ2-2, is GAGVSQTPSNKVTEKGKYVELRCDPISGHTALYWYRQSLGQGPEFLIYFQGTGAADDSGLPNDRFFAVRPEGSVSTLKIQRTERGDSAVYLCASNMGPNTGELFFGEGSRLTVL.

This chain joins TRBV2 and TRBJ2-7, with TRBD1 matching over 7 bases. This CDR3 contains 14 residues. V lost 3 bases and J lost 3; bases outside the gene matches: 5. Germline CDR1 and CDR2: SNHLY and FYNNEI. The CDR3, as DNA: TGTGCCAGCAGTGAGATCCCAGGGGGCTACGAGCAGTACTTC. This sequence encodes CASSEIPGGYEQYF.

This clone has only one observation. The V gene is TRBV2, the J gene TRBJ1-1, with D possibly TRBD1 on 6 matching bases. The CDR3 covers 15 residues. The V end was cut by 0 bases, the J end by 5 bases, with 13 bases between. Germline loops: CDR1 SNHLY, CDR2 FYNNEI. The CDR3 DNA is TGTGCCAGCAGTGAAGCGGGGGCGTCTAGGACTGAAGCTTTCTTT. Its protein is CASSEAGASRTEAFF.

As concerns this clone: The junction differs from germline at one of its ends, possibly a read error. This chain uses TRBV20-1 with TRBJ1-1; 9 nucleotides line up with TRBD1. The V gene's germline CDR1 is DFQATT and CDR2 SNEGSKA (reference sequence). The CDR3 is made up of 11 amino acids. CDR3 in amino acids: CSAISDRGDIF. The CDR3 bases are TGCAGTGCCATCTCGGACAGGGGAGATATCTTT.

This clone was seen a handful of times. The chain employs TRBV10-3 and TRBJ2-3; TRBD1 might be the D (5 bases). CDR1 is ENHRY, CDR2 SYGVKD, per germline. Trimming removed 8 bases at V and 0 bases at J, with 15 bases between. The CDR3 has 15 amino acids. The CDR3 region has the DNA TGTGCCATCGGCAGACAGAAACAAAGCACAGATACGCAGTATTTT. Residues: CAIGRQKQSTDTQYF.